This T cell receptor beta chain emerged from a study of graft-versus-host responses after intestinal transplantation. Study information: Transplants given to recipients were multivisceral, liver-intestinal, or isolated intestinal.

Some clones are missing from TCRdb's copy, which holds only in-frame ones; the method was immunoSEQ multiplex PCR. The sample lists tens of thousands of clones; 85% to 95% were seen once. This CDR3 region has 15 residues. The V gene lost 0 bases and the J gene lost 1 base, with 8 bases spanning the gap. On this clone itself: Its antigen is undetermined.

The receptor was derived from a human donor who was the organ donor for an intestinal transplant. The rearrangement joins TRBV5-3 to TRBJ2-1, with unresolved D. TRBV5-3 carries the ORF label, with uncertain function. Material: unstimulated CD8+ T cells sorted from spleen or lymph node cells, obtained before transplant. The CDR3 protein is CARSLGLESYNEQFF. The CDR3 bases are TGTGCCAGAAGCTTGGGACTGGAGTCCTACAATGAGCAGTTCTTC.